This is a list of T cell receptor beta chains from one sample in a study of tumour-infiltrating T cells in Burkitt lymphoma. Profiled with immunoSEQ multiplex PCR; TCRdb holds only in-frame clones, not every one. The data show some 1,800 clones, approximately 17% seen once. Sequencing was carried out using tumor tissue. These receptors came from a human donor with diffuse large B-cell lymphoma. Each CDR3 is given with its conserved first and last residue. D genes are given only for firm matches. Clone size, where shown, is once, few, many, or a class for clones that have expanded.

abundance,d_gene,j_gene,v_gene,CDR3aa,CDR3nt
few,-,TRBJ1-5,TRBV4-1,CASSHGGHNQPQHF,TGCGCCAGCAGCCACGGGGGACACAATCAGCCCCAGCATTTT
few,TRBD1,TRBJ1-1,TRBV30,CAWTYLTGEGTEAFF,TGTGCCTGGACATACCTGACAGGGGAGGGAACTGAAGCTTTCTTT
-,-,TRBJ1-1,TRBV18,CASSPPMGGRGTEAFF,TGTGCCAGCTCACCACCGATGGGGGGAAGAGGCACTGAAGCTTTCTTT
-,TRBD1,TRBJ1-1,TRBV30,CAWRPGQGANEAFF,TGTGCCTGGAGGCCGGGACAGGGGGCTAATGAAGCTTTCTTT